The 25 T cell receptor beta chains below all came from one sample that was sequenced in a study of somatic mutations in cytotoxic T cells in rheumatoid arthritis (TCRdb year 2017). To prepare the library, the immunoSEQ multiplex PCR assay was applied. TCRdb re-hosts the immuneACCESS table, in-frame sequences only. Its copies lack some clones; in the studies checked, an unresolved V gene accounts for under half of them, and the cause for the rest is not known. Within this sample are 6,000 to 8,000 clones, with around 79% of them counted one time only. The ten most abundant clones make up approximately 35% of the sample. Sequencing was carried out using CD8+ T cells sorted from blood. The receptors derive from a woman aged 55-70 years in good health.

The table lists this clone with a few counts. The chain combines TRBV6-1 with TRBJ2-1; 7 nucleotides align to TRBD1. The CDR3 consists of 14 residues. V gave up 5 bases and J gave up 7 bases; unmatched junction bases: 8. Germline V gene data show CDR1 as MNHNS and CDR2 as SASEGT. The CDR3 loop is CASSPIPQGNEQFF. In DNA form, the CDR3 reads TGTGCCAGCAGTCCCATCCCACAGGGGAATGAGCAGTTCTTC.

J is TRBJ2-7 and V is TRBV11-2; a possible D gene is TRBD1 (5 bases). Germline V gives CDR1 SGHAT, CDR2 FQNNGV. This CDR3 has 13 amino acids. V dropped 5 bases and J dropped 2 bases, with 10 bases sitting between them. The CDR3 protein is CASSLGHTYEQYF. The CDR3 coding sequence is TGTGCCAGCAGCCTCGGACATACCTACGAGCAGTACTTC. The complete variable domain, with remaining parts taken from reference TRBV11-2 and TRBJ2-7, reads EAGVAQSPRYKIIEKRQSVAFWCNPISGHATLYWYQQILGQGPKLLIQFQNNGVVDDSQLPKDRFSAERLKGVDSTLKIQPAKLEDSAVYLCASSLGHTYEQYFGPGTRLTVT.

The chain uses TRBV7-8 and TRBJ2-2; 8 nucleotides agree with TRBD2. V dropped 4 bases and J dropped 0; count of bases not matched to a gene: 7. This CDR3 spans 17 amino acids. Germline V gene lookup returns CDR1 SGHVS and CDR2 FQNEAQ. CDR3: CASSWLAGNANTGELFF. CDR3 coding DNA: TGTGCCAGCAGCTGGTTAGCGGGAAACGCGAACACCGGGGAGCTGTTTTTT.

In its sample, this clone was seen a few times. The V and J genes are TRBV9 and TRBJ1-1, with D unresolved. V was pared by 0 bases and J by 2 bases, with 11 bases between. Per the germline V gene, CDR1 is SGDLS and CDR2 is YYNGEE. This CDR3 is 15 amino acids long. For the CDR3, the DNA is TGTGCCAGCAGCGTAGCAGGCGCCTCCAACACTGAAGCTTTCTTT. It translates to CASSVAGASNTEAFF.

The rearrangement joins TRBV4-1 to TRBJ1-2, with a tentative D call TRBD1 (6 bases). This CDR3 is built from 14 residues. The germline V gene has CDR1 MGHRA and CDR2 YSYEKL. V was cut by 4 bases and J by 4 bases, with 13 bases left in between. The DNA for the CDR3 is TGCGCCAGCAGCCTACCAGGGGATCCCTATGGCTACACCTTC. Protein sequence: CASSLPGDPYGYTF.

This clone was observed a single time. CDR3 DNA sequence: TGTGCCAGCAGCTTGGGAGACAGCCCTTTCTATGGCTACACCTTC. Protein: CASSLGDSPFYGYTF. V usage is TRBV5-6 and J usage is TRBJ1-2, with a tentative D call TRBD1 (5 bases). Deletions cut 0 bases from V and 4 bases from J, with 13 bases between. The CDR3 spans 15 residues. Germline loops: CDR1 SGHDT, CDR2 YYEEEE.

This clone occurred once. The chain employs TRBV4-1 and TRBJ2-1, with no clear D. Trimming removed 3 bases at V and 0 bases at J, with 9 bases between. Germline CDR1 MGHRA, CDR2 YSYEKL. The CDR3 runs 15 residues. The CDR3: CASSQGLSSYNEQFF. CDR3 DNA: TGCGCCAGCAGCCAGGGCCTGAGCTCCTACAATGAGCAGTTCTTC.

The chain carries TRBV6-5 and TRBJ2-7; 8 bases are a match to TRBD1. Germline V gives CDR1 MNHEY, CDR2 SVGAGI. The CDR3 totals 14 residues. Trimming cost V 4 bases and J 11 bases; bases outside gene matches: 13. CDR3 bases: TGTGCCAGCAGTTCCGCCCCGGACAGGGCGAGGGAGTACTTC. Protein product: CASSSAPDRAREYF.

This clone was counted between two and nine times. The V call is TRBV4-1, the J call TRBJ2-7; 12 nucleotides agree with TRBD2. There are 16 residues in the CDR3. V gave up 1 base and J gave up 6 bases; unmatched junction bases: 7. Germline V gives CDR1 MGHRA, CDR2 YSYEKL. The CDR3 nucleotides are TGCGCCAGCAGCCAAGCACCGACTAGCGGGAGTGGCGAGCAGTACTTC. Translation gives CASSQAPTSGSGEQYF.

This sequence joins TRBV27 and TRBJ2-2, with a tentative D call TRBD2 (5 bases). V lost 7 bases and J lost 5, with 8 bases in between. From germline, CDR1 is MNHEY and CDR2 SMNVEV (reference sequence). The CDR3 covers 12 residues. CDR3 sequence reads: CASNPGTGELFF. For the CDR3, the DNA is TGTGCCAGCAACCCGGGGACCGGGGAGCTGTTTTTT.

The CDR3 sequence: CASSLGTGNEQFF. In DNA form, the CDR3 reads TGTGCCAGCAGTTTAGGGACAGGGAATGAGCAGTTCTTC. This chain links TRBV27 with TRBJ2-1; 9 positions agree with TRBD1. The junction had 0 bases not matched to a gene; V was cut back by 2 bases and J by 7 bases. The CDR3 length is 13 residues. Germline V lookup: CDR1 MNHEY, CDR2 SMNVEV (reference sequence).

This clone was observed a handful of times. The CDR3 region has the DNA TGTGCCAGCAGCTACGACAGGGGAAAACTGTTTTTT. Encoded protein: CASSYDRGKLFF. This sequence joins TRBV7-9 and TRBJ1-4; 8 bases are shared with TRBD1. Germline V CDR1 and CDR2: SEHNR, FQNEAQ (reference sequence). V shed 4 bases, J shed 10 bases, and the junction held 2 bases outside the gene matches. The CDR3 runs 12 residues.

The chain is built from TRBV6-5 and TRBJ2-5, with D possibly being TRBD2 (5 bases). The CDR3 totals 15 residues. Germline lookup yields CDR1 MNHEY and CDR2 SVGAGI. Trimming shortened V by 6 bases and J by 5 bases, and 19 bases separated the two germline ends. The CDR3 sequence is CASRPGLRSAETQYF. CDR3 nucleotide sequence: TGTGCCAGCAGGCCCGGACTCCGCTCGGCGGAGACCCAGTACTTC.

CDR3 coding DNA: TGTGCCAGCAGCTCCGAGTGGGACAGGGGTCCTAGAGATACGCAGTATTTT. This gives the protein CASSSEWDRGPRDTQYF. V and J are TRBV11-2 and TRBJ2-3; TRBD1 matches at 10 bases. Germline V gene lookup returns CDR1 SGHAT and CDR2 FQNNGV. The J segment lost 5 bases and the V segment lost 4 bases, leaving 12 bases of the junction unmatched. The CDR3 has 17 residues.

V is TRBV4-1 and J is TRBJ2-2; 9 bases map to TRBD1. This CDR3 contains 16 residues. J was trimmed by 4 bases and V by 2 bases; bases with no gene match: 5. From germline, CDR1 is MGHRA and CDR2 YSYEKL. The CDR3 protein is CASSQSDRGGTGELFF. In DNA form, the CDR3 reads TGCGCCAGCAGCCAATCGGACAGGGGCGGCACCGGGGAGCTGTTTTTT.

CDR3 bases: TGTGCCAGTAGTATAGCCCAGACTAATGAAAAACTGTTTTTT. Its protein is CASSIAQTNEKLFF. V and J are TRBV19 and TRBJ1-4, with D uncertain. The germline gives CDR1 LNHDA, CDR2 SQIVND (reference sequence). V lost 1 base, J lost 2 bases, and 5 bases lay in between. The CDR3 covers 14 residues.

V usage is TRBV5-5 and J usage is TRBJ2-1, with TRBD2 identical over 14 bases. Trimming at V came to 3 bases and at J to 4 bases, leaving 0 bases not matched to a gene. The CDR3 covers 15 residues. Per the germline V gene, CDR1 is SGHKS and CDR2 is YYEKEE (reference sequence). CDR3 region: CASSWTSGGYNEQFF. CDR3 nucleotide sequence: TGTGCCAGCAGCTGGACTAGCGGGGGGTACAATGAGCAGTTCTTC.

The chain is built from TRBV7-8 and TRBJ1-5, with a weak D call TRBD1 (6 bases). Looked up from germline, CDR1 is SGHVS and CDR2 is FQNEAQ. V lost 4 bases and J 0 bases, leaving 13 bases between the germline ends. The CDR3 has 16 residues. The CDR3 nucleotides are TGTGCCAGCAGCTCCACTAGGACAGCTAGCAATCAGCCCCAGCATTTT. Its protein product is CASSSTRTASNQPQHF.

The J gene is TRBJ2-7, the V gene TRBV28, with 9 bases identical to TRBD2. V shed 4 bases and J 0 bases; nucleotides not matched to a gene: 7. The CDR3 is 16 amino acids. Germline V gene data show CDR1 as MDHEN and CDR2 as SYDVKM. The CDR3 region has the DNA TGTGCCAGCAGTTCCCTCAGGCGGGAGGGCTCCTACGAGCAGTACTTC. Translated: CASSSLRREGSYEQYF.

This clone appeared once. The chain employs TRBV6-6 and TRBJ2-2; unclear D gene. V was shortened by 8 bases and J by 8 bases, with 15 bases between the two germline ends. CDR3 size: 13 residues. CDR1 and CDR2 (germline): MNHNY, SVGAGI (reference sequence). This chain's CDR3 is CASGQAESGELFF. CDR3 sequence (DNA): TGTGCCAGCGGTCAGGCCGAAAGTGGGGAGCTGTTTTTT.

The chain combines TRBV13 with TRBJ1-5, with 11 bases lining up with TRBD1. The CDR3 spans 16 residues. The V gene's germline CDR1 is PRHDT and CDR2 FYEKMQ (reference sequence). The V and J ends lost 5 bases and 3 bases, in that order; junction bases with no gene match: 6. The CDR3 bases are TGTGCCAGCAGCCACGGACAGGGGGCGTTCAATCAGCCCCAGCATTTT. It translates to CASSHGQGAFNQPQHF. The full variable domain, with the rest looked up from reference TRBV13 and TRBJ1-5, is AAGVIQSPRHLIKEKRETATLKCYPIPRHDTVYWYQQGPGQDPQFLISFYEKMQSDKGSIPDRFSAQQFSDYHSELNMSSLELGDSALYFCASSHGQGAFNQPQHFGDGTRLSIL.

The chain couples TRBV7-9 to TRBJ1-6, with D unclear. There are 13 residues in the CDR3. Trimming cost V 1 base and J 9 bases, with 7 bases left between them. Germline V CDR1 and CDR2: SEHNR, FQNEAQ (reference sequence). CDR3 amino acids: CASSLGALSPLHF. The CDR3 nucleotides are TGTGCCAGCAGCTTAGGGGCCCTTTCACCCCTCCACTTT.

This sequence joins TRBV29-1 and TRBJ2-3, with 9 positions matching TRBD1. Germline loops: CDR1 SQVTM, CDR2 ANQGSEA. Trimming removed 2 bases from V and 3 bases from J; junction bases left unmatched: 18. The CDR3 has 19 amino acids. CDR3: CSVEWDRDWAAPQTDTQYF. As DNA, the CDR3 is TGCAGCGTTGAATGGGACAGGGATTGGGCGGCCCCTCAAACAGATACGCAGTATTTT.

The chain joins TRBV7-9 to TRBJ2-2; D remains unclear. V was clipped by 3 bases and J by 6 bases, with 5 bases between them. This CDR3 region has 12 residues. In germline, CDR1 is SEHNR, CDR2 FQNEAQ (reference sequence). DNA for the CDR3: TGTGCCAGCAGCTTGAGATCCGGGGAGCTGTTTTTT. This sequence encodes CASSLRSGELFF.

This chain joins TRBV10-3 and TRBJ2-5, with 7 bases fitting TRBD2. V lost 1 base to trimming and J lost 5 bases; unmatched junction nucleotides: 4. There are 14 residues in the CDR3. CDR1 and CDR2 (germline): ENHRY, SYGVKD. The DNA for the CDR3 is TGTGCCATCAGTGAGTACGGGACTACGGAGACCCAGTACTTC. Protein: CAISEYGTTETQYF.